This is a list of T cell receptor beta chains from one sample in a study of blood T cell repertoires in COVID-19. Produced via immunoSEQ multiplex PCR; TCRdb's table is partial and in-frame only. The table shows just over 25,000 clones, with about 90% occurring only once. The sequencing input was peripheral blood. Every receptor here comes from a man in his 70s with acute or convalescent COVID-19. The CDR3 runs from the conserved cysteine through the conserved F or W. The D gene is left open where the match is weak. Clone size is given for some rows only: seen once, a few or many times, or a class if the clone is expanded.

few,TRBD1,TRBV7-8,TRBJ1-5,CASSWTGTGVQPQHF,TGTGCCAGCAGCTGGACCGGGACAGGGGTTCAGCCCCAGCATTTT
-,TRBD2,TRBV28,TRBJ2-3,CASSPLAVRTDTQYF,TGTGCCAGCAGCCCTCTAGCGGTTCGCACAGATACGCAGTATTTT
-,TRBD2,TRBV27,TRBJ2-7,CASSKATSGFSYEQYF,TGTGCCAGCAGTAAAGCGACTAGCGGGTTCTCCTACGAGCAGTACTTC
-,-,TRBV11-2,TRBJ2-3,CASSLDPVTQYF,TGTGCCAGCAGCTTAGATCCGGTTACGCAGTATTTT
-,-,TRBV18,TRBJ1-3,CASSGGSGNTIYF,TGTGCCAGCTCCGGGGGATCCGGAAACACCATATATTTT
-,-,TRBV28,TRBJ2-5,CASSWTARETQYF,TGTGCCAGCAGTTGGACTGCTCGGGAGACCCAGTACTTC
-,-,TRBV24-1,TRBJ2-7,CATEPQAGPWNEQYF,TGTGCCACCGAACCTCAGGCGGGGCCATGGAACGAGCAGTACTTC
-,-,TRBV2,TRBJ2-1,CASRPGYNEQFF,TGTGCCAGCAGGCCGGGGTACAATGAGCAGTTCTTC
-,TRBD1,TRBV19,TRBJ1-1,CASQTGWDTEAFF,TGTGCCAGTCAGACAGGGTGGGACACTGAAGCTTTCTTT
once,TRBD1,TRBV6-2/TRBV6-3,TRBJ1-5,CASSYPTGTGVVDNQPQHF,TGTGCCAGCAGTTATCCGACCGGGACAGGGGTAGTGGACAATCAGCCCCAGCATTTT
few,-,TRBV4-2,TRBJ2-1,CASSQSDLDNEQFF,TGTGCCAGCAGCCAATCCGACTTGGACAATGAGCAGTTCTTC
-,-,TRBV4-3,TRBJ2-2,CASSQDLIRGTPAGELFF,TGCGCCAGCAGCCAAGATCTAATCCGGGGGACGCCGGCCGGGGAGCTGTTTTTT
once,TRBD2,TRBV4-3,TRBJ2-2,CASSQAPVAGNTGELFF,TGCGCCAGCAGCCAAGCGCCAGTAGCGGGGAACACCGGGGAGCTGTTTTTT
-,-,TRBV27,TRBJ1-2,CASSLIGQGDGYTF,TGTGCCAGCAGTTTAATAGGGCAGGGTGATGGCTACACCTTC
-,-,TRBV9,TRBJ2-7,CASSPRTVSYEQYF,TGTGCCAGCAGCCCCCGGACAGTCTCCTACGAGCAGTACTTC
-,TRBD1,TRBV5-6,TRBJ1-5,CASSLYRDRGNQPQHF,TGTGCCAGCAGCCTGTACCGGGACAGGGGAAATCAGCCCCAGCATTTT
-,TRBD1,TRBV5-6,TRBJ1-6,CASSLTQDRDSPLHF,TGTGCCAGCAGCTTGACCCAGGACAGGGATTCACCCCTCCACTTT
-,-,TRBV5-1,TRBJ2-5,CASSSSQETQYF,TGCGCCAGCAGCTCTTCCCAAGAGACCCAGTACTTC
-,-,TRBV6-2/TRBV6-3,TRBJ2-7,CASSFRGLKSYEQYF,TGTGCCAGCAGTTTTAGGGGACTGAAATCCTACGAGCAGTACTTC
-,-,TRBV19,TRBJ2-1,CASSVVGGLGDNEQFF,TGTGCCAGTAGTGTCGTAGGGGGTTTGGGTGACAATGAGCAGTTCTTC
-,-,TRBV10-3,TRBJ2-4,CAISVYGRETKNIQYF,TGTGCCATCAGTGTATATGGCAGGGAAACCAAAAACATTCAGTACTTC
-,-,TRBV12-3/TRBV12-4,TRBJ2-1,CATQYSYNEQFF,TGTGCAACACAGTACTCCTACAATGAGCAGTTCTTC
-,TRBD2,TRBV4-3,TRBJ2-2,CASSQEALAVINTGELFF,TGCGCCAGCAGCCAAGAGGCTCTAGCGGTTATAAACACCGGGGAGCTGTTTTTT
-,TRBD2,TRBV5-1,TRBJ2-5,CASSSGTILETQYF,TGCGCCAGCAGCTCCGGGACTATCCTGGAGACCCAGTACTTC
-,TRBD1,TRBV13,TRBJ2-5,CASRWTGGLETQYF,TGTGCCAGCCGCTGGACAGGGGGATTAGAGACCCAGTACTTC
-,TRBD2,TRBV18,TRBJ2-1,CASSPFISGTDEQFF,TGTGCCAGCTCACCATTTATTAGCGGGACCGATGAGCAGTTCTTC